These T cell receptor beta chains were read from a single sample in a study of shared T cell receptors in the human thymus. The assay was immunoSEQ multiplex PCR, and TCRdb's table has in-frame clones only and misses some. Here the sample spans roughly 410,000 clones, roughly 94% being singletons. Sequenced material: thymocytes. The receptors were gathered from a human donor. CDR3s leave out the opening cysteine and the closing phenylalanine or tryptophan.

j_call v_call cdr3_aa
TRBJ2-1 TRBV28 ASSGERNYNEQF
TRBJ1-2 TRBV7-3 ASSSSGGYT
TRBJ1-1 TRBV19 ASSRQRGQGILGEAF
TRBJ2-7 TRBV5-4 ASSLAEQY
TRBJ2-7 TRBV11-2 ASSLQDGPLN
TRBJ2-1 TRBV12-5 ASGLVVQGNRSSLPNEQF
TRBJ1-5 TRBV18 ASSPMGGRERKSNQPQH
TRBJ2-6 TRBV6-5 ASSRQGAGANVLT
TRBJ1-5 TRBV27 ASSLWLSQPQH
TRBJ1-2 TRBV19 ASSSPDGYGYT
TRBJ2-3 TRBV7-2 ASSSKAGPSTDTQY
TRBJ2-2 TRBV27 ASSFQPTGDTPHGELF
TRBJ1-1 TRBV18 ASSPSPRGSAEAF
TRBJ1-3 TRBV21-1 ASSNQLGPFNTIY
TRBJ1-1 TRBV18 ASSPRGGGFTEAF
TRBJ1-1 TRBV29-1 SVEDFYGALEAF
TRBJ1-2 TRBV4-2 ASSPPPSLGRSNYGYT
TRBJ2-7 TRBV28 ASSLSWISGTYEQY
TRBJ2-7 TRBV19 ASSGGLVYEQY
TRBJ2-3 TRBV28 APADTQY
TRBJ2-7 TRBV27 ASGYRESHEQY
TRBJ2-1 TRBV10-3 ATTARNSGKSGEQF
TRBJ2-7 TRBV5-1 ASSSPGLAGGPLYEQY
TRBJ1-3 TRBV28 ASSPLDRPHSGNTIY
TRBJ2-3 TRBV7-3 ASSPSSHGTYRTDTQY
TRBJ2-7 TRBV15 ATSPRSETPYEQY
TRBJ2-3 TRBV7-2 ASSLTGFPPDTQY
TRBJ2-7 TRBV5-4 ASRASSGKYEQY